The rows below give T cell receptor beta chains drawn from one sample of a study of T cell repertoires in cytomegalovirus infection. One entry per CDR3 protein results from TCRdb running MiXCR on the reads. The top ten clones hold 8.5% to 10% of a sample with roughly 280,000 distinct CDR3 sequences, roughly an eighth of them seen once. Material for sequencing was PBMCs. These receptors all stem from a human donor in good health (CMV status not recorded). Some clones in this sample may be carry-over from other donors' samples. The CDR3 runs from the conserved cysteine through the conserved F or W. A D gene is named only where the DNA matches it firmly. Clone size appears in some rows only: once, few, many, or a class for an expanded clone.

v_call	j_call	clone_size	d_call	cdr3_nt	cdr3_aa
TRBV6-6	TRBJ1-5	many	NA	TGTGCCAGCACCAACGTGATCACTAGGGGAGTCAACAATCAGCCCCAGCATTTT	CASTNVITRGVNNQPQHF
TRBV24-1	TRBJ1-2	few	TRBD1	TGTGCCACCAGTGGGACAGGGCCACCGGAAGGCTACACCTTC	CATSGTGPPEGYTF
TRBV27	TRBJ1-5	few	TRBD1	TGTGCCAGCAGTTTACAGGGGGATAAGCAGCCCCAGCATTTT	CASSLQGDKQPQHF
TRBV20-1	TRBJ1-3	few	NA	TGCAGTGCTAAGGTGGTCGGAGGAAACACCATATATTTT	CSAKVVGGNTIYF
TRBV20-1	TRBJ2-5	NA	NA	TGCAGTGCTAGCCACACCGAGACCCAGTACTTC	CSASHTETQYF
TRBV5-1	TRBJ2-3	NA	TRBD2	TGCGCCAGCAGTTTTACCGGGACTAGCGGGGGGAGCACAGATACGCAGTATTTT	CASSFTGTSGGSTDTQYF
TRBV2	TRBJ2-5	NA	NA	TGTGCCAGCGTCCGACTCGAAGAGACCCAGTACTTC	CASVRLEETQYF
TRBV11-3	TRBJ2-7	many	NA	TGTGCCAGCATCTCATCGGGGGAAACCTACGAGCAGTACTTC	CASISSGETYEQYF
TRBV7-8	TRBJ2-5	many	TRBD2	TGTGCCAGCAGCCTAGGGTTCTCTCCTGGGGAGGGAGAGACCCAGTACTTC	CASSLGFSPGEGETQYF
TRBV7-7	TRBJ2-7	few	NA	TGTGCTAGCAGCCCAGGCTTCTCCTACGAGCAGTACTTC	CASSPGFSYEQYF
TRBV19	TRBJ2-2	many	NA	TGTGCCAGTAGTATTGACCGTAACACCGGGGAGCTGTTTTTT	CASSIDRNTGELFF
TRBV19	TRBJ1-2	NA	TRBD1	TGTGCCAGTAGTTCGACAGGGGAGGTTAGCTATGGCTACACCTTC	CASSSTGEVSYGYTF
TRBV25-1	TRBJ1-2	many	NA	TGTGCCTGTTGGGGCGCGCATGGCTACACCTTC	CACWGAHGYTF
TRBV7-2	TRBJ2-1	many	TRBD2	TGTGCCAGCACCCAACTAGCGGCTTACAATGAGCAGTTCTTC	CASTQLAAYNEQFF
TRBV11-2	TRBJ2-3	few	NA	TGTGCCAGCAGCTTAGTTCGTGGGGGGTGGGGGGGGCGCCTCACAGATACGCAGTATTTT	CASSLVRGGWGGRLTDTQYF
TRBV5-6	TRBJ2-3	NA	NA	TGTGCCAGCAGCTTGGCGGTCCTAACTAGCACAGATACGCAGTATTTT	CASSLAVLTSTDTQYF
TRBV29-1	TRBJ2-1	few	NA	TGCAGCGTTCTCGACGGGGGCTCCTACAATGAGCAGTTCTTC	CSVLDGGSYNEQFF
TRBV20-1	TRBJ2-5	NA	TRBD2	TGCAGTGCTAGAGATCAGTTAGCGGGCCTCCAAGAGACCCAGTACTTC	CSARDQLAGLQETQYF
TRBV6-2/TRBV6-3	TRBJ1-2	many	NA	TGTGCCAGCAGAACCGGGACGCCTTATGGCTACACCTTC	CASRTGTPYGYTF